These 20 T cell receptor beta chains originate from one sample sequenced in a study of patients and donors after allogeneic stem cell transplantation (dated by TCRdb to 2018 to 2021). To prepare the library, RT-PCR was applied. These reads were obtained on a NextSeq 550. Using fastp trimming at Q25 and MiXCR clonotype assembly, TCRdb reanalyzed the public sequencing data and kept in-frame beta chains. Merged by CDR3 protein, the rows form single entries marked with the most common genes and DNA. The sample table holds 200,000 to 250,000 distinct CDR3 sequences, of which 14% were seen once. The ten largest clones take up more than 9% of the sample. The sequenced sample consisted of blood, either unsorted or a sorted T cell fraction (not recorded which). The receptors were sampled from a human donor who was either an allogeneic HSCT recipient or a stem cell or donor lymphocyte infusion donor (not recorded which). It is not recorded whose cells these are; they may come from a transplant donor.

A few counts support this clonotype. V and J are TRBV7-3 and TRBJ2-7; TRBD1 agrees at 7 bases. CDR3 size: 12 residues. CDR1 SGHTA and CDR2 FQGTGA come from the germline V gene. Unmatched junction bases numbered 4, after V lost 5 bases and J lost 6 bases. CDR3 sequence (DNA): TGTGCCAGCAGCAACTCAGGGGGCGAGCAGTACTTC. Protein sequence: CASSNSGGEQYF. The full variable domain, its missing parts supplied by reference TRBV7-3 and TRBJ2-7, is GAGVSQTPSNKVTEKGKYVELRCDPISGHTALYWYRQSLGQGPEFLIYFQGTGAADDSGLPNDRFFAVRPEGSVSTLKIQRTERGDSAVYLCASSNSGGEQYFGPGTRLTVT.

This clonotype showed up many times. The J gene is TRBJ2-7, the V gene TRBV4-1; 11 nucleotides agree with TRBD1. The CDR3 consists of 16 residues. Germline CDR1 and CDR2: MGHRA and YSYEKL. The V and J ends lost 1 base and 3 bases, in that order; junction bases with no gene match: 5. The CDR3 spells CASSQAPGQGVYEQYF. CDR3 sequence (DNA): TGCGCCAGCAGCCAAGCCCCGGGACAGGGGGTCTACGAGCAGTACTTC.

There are a few counts of this clonotype. This CDR3 is CASTRGGAGELFF. The CDR3, as DNA: TGTGCCAGCACCCGGGGAGGGGCCGGGGAGCTGTTTTTT. The chain carries TRBV25-1 and TRBJ2-2, with 7 bases lining up with TRBD2. With V trimmed by 7 bases and J by 6 bases, 5 bases remained unmatched. The CDR3 sequence is 13 residues long. Germline V CDR1 and CDR2: MGHDK, SYGVNS.

For the CDR3, the DNA is TGTGCCAGTAGTCCCGGGACAGGGAAGATACATGGCTACACCTTC. This gives the protein CASSPGTGKIHGYTF. The rearrangement uses TRBV19 and TRBJ1-2; the match to TRBD1 covers 9 bases. V lost 5 bases and J lost 6; bases outside the gene matches: 10. Per germline, CDR1 LNHDA and CDR2 SQIVND (reference sequence). The CDR3 is 15 residues long.

The V and J genes are TRBV6-1 and TRBJ1-2; TRBD1 agrees at 11 bases. The CDR3 consists of 15 residues. The V and J ends lost 3 bases and 5 bases, in that order; junction bases with no gene match: 5. Germline CDR1 reads MNHNS; CDR2 reads SASEGT. The CDR3 sequence is CASSDWTGGAYGYTF. The CDR3 bases are TGTGCCAGCAGTGATTGGACAGGGGGCGCTTATGGCTACACCTTC.

This clonotype was observed a few times. The chain employs TRBV21-1 and TRBJ2-2; the D call in the table, TRBD1, was not verified against the DNA. TRBV21-1 is flagged as a pseudogene. The CDR3 runs 14 residues. This CDR3 is CASSRGCPPGELFF. The CDR3 bases are TGTGCCAGCAGCCGGGGGTGCCCCCCCGGGGAGCTGTTTTTT.

The V call is TRBV5-1, the J call TRBJ2-7; D is possibly TRBD2 (6 bases). The CDR3 contains 15 residues. In germline, CDR1 is SGHRS, CDR2 YFSETQ. V was clipped by 6 bases and J by 6 bases, with 22 bases between them. The CDR3 here is CASTEVSPGVSEQYF. The CDR3, as DNA: TGCGCCAGCACAGAAGTCAGTCCGGGGGTTAGCGAGCAGTACTTC.

This chain joins TRBV19 and TRBJ2-2, with 9 bases identical to TRBD1. This CDR3 region has 17 residues. From germline, CDR1 is LNHDA and CDR2 SQIVND (reference sequence). The J segment lost 4 bases and the V segment lost 4 bases, leaving 10 bases of the junction unmatched. CDR3 region: CASSRHGQGSGTGELFF. The CDR3 region has the DNA TGTGCCAGTAGTAGACATGGACAGGGGTCGGGCACCGGGGAGCTGTTTTTT.

V gene TRBV27 combines with J gene TRBJ1-6, with a weak D call TRBD1 (6 bases). The CDR3 totals 13 residues. Per germline, CDR1 MNHEY and CDR2 SMNVEV (reference sequence). Trimming removed 4 bases from V and 8 bases from J, with 9 bases in between. CDR3: CASSWGADSPLHF. CDR3 sequence (DNA): TGTGCCAGCAGTTGGGGGGCGGATTCACCCCTCCACTTT.

This clonotype showed up just a few times. The chain has TRBV6-5 and TRBJ2-5, with 11 nucleotides matching TRBD2. The germline CDR1 and CDR2 sequences are MNHEY and SVGAGI. CDR3 size: 16 residues. After removal of 0 bases from V and 5 bases from J, the junction contained 5 bases not matched to a gene. CDR3 DNA sequence: TGTGCCAGCAGTTACTCGATACTAGCGGGAGTCGAGACCCAGTACTTC. It codes for CASSYSILAGVETQYF.

The V gene is TRBV19, the J gene TRBJ2-5; D is undetermined. Germline V CDR1 and CDR2: LNHDA, SQIVND (reference sequence). This CDR3 comprises 11 residues. The V and J ends lost 5 bases and 3 bases respectively, with 4 bases between them. The CDR3 loop is CASSSEETQYF. The CDR3 nucleotides read TGTGCCAGTAGTTCTGAAGAGACCCAGTACTTC.

V is TRBV5-1 and J is TRBJ1-1; D unclear. Germline V gene sequence: CDR1 SGHRS, CDR2 YFSETQ. This CDR3 has 14 amino acids. V lost 3 bases and J lost 6, with 15 bases in between. Here the CDR3 DNA reads TGCGCCAGCAGCTCCGCGGGCATTCGGGCTGAAGCTTTCTTT. Its protein product is CASSSAGIRAEAFF.

The sample holds many counts of this clonotype. The rearrangement links TRBV28 to TRBJ2-4, with D possibly TRBD1 on 5 matching bases. The V gene's germline CDR1 is MDHEN and CDR2 SYDVKM. Deletions cut 6 bases from V and 0 bases from J, with 12 bases between. The CDR3 loop spans 15 amino acids. CDR3 nucleotide sequence: TGTGCCAGCAGCCCGACAGAACTAGCCAAAAACATTCAGTACTTC. As protein: CASSPTELAKNIQYF.

Many counts were recorded for this clonotype. The V and J genes are TRBV7-3 and TRBJ2-2; D call uncertain. Germline values: CDR1 SGHTA, CDR2 FQGTGA. Trimming left V 5 bases short and J 6 bases short, with 13 bases between. This CDR3 is 14 amino acids long. As DNA, the CDR3 is TGTGCCAGCAGCGCCGGCGGAGACGCCGGGGAGCTGTTTTTT. Amino acids: CASSAGGDAGELFF.

The chain combines TRBV20-1 with TRBJ1-1; possible D gene TRBD1, 6 bases. Trimming cost V 0 bases and J 3 bases, with 14 bases left between them. CDR3 length: 15 residues. Germline-derived CDR1 and CDR2 are DFQATT and SNEGSKA (reference sequence). The CDR3 coding sequence is TGCAGTGCTAGAGATTGGGGGGCGGCAGACACTGAAGCTTTCTTT. This encodes CSARDWGAADTEAFF.

This chain's CDR3 is CASSLGTSGYEQYF. The CDR3, as DNA: TGTGCCAGCAGCCTTGGGACTAGCGGTTACGAGCAGTACTTC. V gene TRBV9 combines with J gene TRBJ2-7, with 11 bases that match TRBD2. Germline assignment: CDR1 SGDLS and CDR2 YYNGEE. The CDR3 sequence is 14 residues long. V lost 4 bases to trimming and J lost 4 bases; unmatched junction nucleotides: 4.

This clonotype turned up a few times. J is TRBJ2-7 and V is TRBV7-6; D call uncertain. The CDR3 is 13 amino acids. The V gene's germline CDR1 is SGHVS and CDR2 FNYEAQ. V was shortened by 5 bases and J by 3 bases, with 11 bases between the two germline ends. The DNA of the CDR3 is TGTGCCAGCAGCCCAAAACGGGTCTACGAGCAGTACTTC. As protein: CASSPKRVYEQYF.

This clonotype has more than one count but fewer than ten. DNA of the CDR3: TGTGCCAGCAGCAAGGGACAGGGGAACACAGATACGCAGTATTTT. It specifies CASSKGQGNTDTQYF. The rearrangement joins TRBV5-6 to TRBJ2-3; the match to TRBD1 covers 10 bases. V shed 4 bases, J shed 2 bases, and the junction held 4 bases outside the gene matches. Germline-derived CDR1 and CDR2 are SGHDT and YYEEEE. CDR3 length: 15 amino acids.

This clonotype showed up many times. This sequence joins TRBV28 and TRBJ2-3; 7 bases fit TRBD2. The J segment lost 5 bases and the V segment lost 4 bases, leaving 9 bases of the junction unmatched. Germline CDR1 and CDR2: MDHEN and SYDVKM. This CDR3 is 15 amino acids long. The CDR3 loop reads CASSSPLGEGDTQYF. CDR3 nucleotide sequence: TGTGCCAGCAGTTCCCCCTTGGGGGAGGGAGATACGCAGTATTTT.

This rearrangement joins TRBV4-3 to TRBJ1-2, with D possibly TRBD1 on 5 matching bases. The CDR3 length is 16 residues. The V end lost 0 bases, the J end lost 7 bases, and 18 bases lay between the germline ends. CDR1 is LGHNA, CDR2 YSLEER, per germline. The CDR3 DNA sequence: TGCGCCAGCAGCCAAGAAAGCTCCGGGGGTCACGTTGGCTACACCTTC. Translating gives CASSQESSGGHVGYTF.